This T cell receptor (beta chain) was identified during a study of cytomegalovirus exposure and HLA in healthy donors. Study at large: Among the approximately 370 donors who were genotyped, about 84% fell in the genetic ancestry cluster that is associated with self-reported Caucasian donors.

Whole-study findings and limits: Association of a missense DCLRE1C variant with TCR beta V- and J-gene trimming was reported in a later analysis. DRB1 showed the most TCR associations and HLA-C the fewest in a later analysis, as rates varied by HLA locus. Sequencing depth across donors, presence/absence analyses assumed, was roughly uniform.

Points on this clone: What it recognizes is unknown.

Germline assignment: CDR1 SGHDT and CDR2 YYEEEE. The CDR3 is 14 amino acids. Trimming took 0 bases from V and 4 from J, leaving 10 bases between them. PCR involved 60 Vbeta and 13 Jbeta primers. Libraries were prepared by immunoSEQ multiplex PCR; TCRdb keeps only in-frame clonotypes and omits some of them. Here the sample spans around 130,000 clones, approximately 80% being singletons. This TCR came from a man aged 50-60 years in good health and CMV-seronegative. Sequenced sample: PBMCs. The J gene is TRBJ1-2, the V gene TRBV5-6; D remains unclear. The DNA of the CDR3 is TGTGCCAGCAGCTTGGGTTCGGCGGGCTATGGCTACACCTTC. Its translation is CASSLGSAGYGYTF.